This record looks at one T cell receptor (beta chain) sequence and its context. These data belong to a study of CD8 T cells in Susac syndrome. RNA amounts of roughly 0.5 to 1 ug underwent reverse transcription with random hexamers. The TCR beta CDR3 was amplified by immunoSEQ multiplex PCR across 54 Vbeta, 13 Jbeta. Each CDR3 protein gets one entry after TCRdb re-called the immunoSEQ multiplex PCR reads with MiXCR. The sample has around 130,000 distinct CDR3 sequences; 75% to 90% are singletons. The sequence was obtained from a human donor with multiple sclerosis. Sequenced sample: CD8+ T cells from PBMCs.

This chain's CDR3 is CASSFSDRRGYEQYF. The CDR3, as DNA: TGCGCCAGCAGCTTTAGTGACAGGAGGGGGTACGAGCAGTACTTC. The chain recombines TRBV5-1 with TRBJ2-7; tentatively, D is TRBD1 or TRBD2 (6 bases each). The CDR3 runs to 15 residues. CDR1 SGHRS and CDR2 YFSETQ come from the germline V gene. V lost 2 bases and J lost 4, with 16 bases in between.